This TCR beta chain comes out of a study of blood T cell repertoires in COVID-19. Methods used by the authors: The assay estimated nucleated cells by amplifying reference gene primers. Sequencing was performed with immunoSEQ multiplex PCR; in TCRdb, only in-frame clones are kept and a portion is missing. V and J calls and clone size follow that table, whereas D and trimming were derived from the DNA. Here the sample spans 250,000 to 300,000 clones, more than 75% being singletons. Per germline, CDR1 MNHEY and CDR2 SVGAGI. CDR3 length: 13 residues. The ends were cut back, 6 bases at V and 6 bases at J, with 14 bases in the middle.

The receptor's source is a woman in her 40s who had recovered from COVID-19. Sample: peripheral blood. V and J are TRBV6-5 and TRBJ1-1; tentatively, D is TRBD1 (5 bases). CDR3 in DNA: TGTGCCAGCAGCGACCGCGTAGGGGCTGAAGCTTTCTTT. As protein: CASSDRVGAEAFF.